One sample yielded the 5 T cell receptor beta chains listed below, sequenced in a study of cytomegalovirus exposure and HLA in healthy donors. The PCR employed 60 Vbeta primers together with 13 Jbeta primers. Profiled with immunoSEQ multiplex PCR; TCRdb holds only in-frame clones, not every one. The table includes about 38,000 clones, around three fifths detected once. The specimen was PBMCs. The source is a man between 50 and 59 years old in good health and CMV-seropositive.

The chain uses TRBV29-1 and TRBJ1-1; TRBD1 agrees at 8 bases. Germline trimming cut 6 bases from V and 2 bases from J; bases unmatched to any gene: 5. CDR3 length: 13 amino acids. Germline-derived CDR1 and CDR2 are SQVTM and ANQGSEA. The CDR3 region has the DNA TGCAGCGTAAGGACAGGGATAAACACTGAAGCTTTCTTT. Amino acid sequence: CSVRTGINTEAFF.

This clone was detected only a few times. The V and J genes are TRBV5-1 and TRBJ2-5, with TRBD2 as a possible D gene (6 bases). Trimming took off 5 bases at V and 5 bases at J, with 10 bases between the two ends. The CDR3 has 12 amino acids. Germline CDR1 is SGHRS and CDR2 is YFSETQ. The CDR3 reads CASSQGGETQYF. CDR3 nucleotide sequence: TGCGCCAGCAGTCAGGGAGGCGAGACCCAGTACTTC.

This clone was seen a single time. The chain carries TRBV12-5 and TRBJ1-1; D may be TRBD1 (6 bases). This CDR3 is built from 15 residues. Germline assignment: CDR1 LGHNT and CDR2 FRNRAP. Trimming stripped 2 bases from V and 0 bases from J, with 10 bases between. In DNA form, the CDR3 reads TGTGCTAGTGGTTTGCTAACAGGGATGAACACTGAAGCTTTCTTT. It yields the protein CASGLLTGMNTEAFF.

The gene calls are TRBV5-8 and TRBJ1-2; TRBD1 agrees at 11 bases. The CDR3 loop spans 15 amino acids. Germline lookup yields CDR1 SGHTS and CDR2 YDEGEE. J gave up 7 bases and V 5 bases, and 10 bases lay outside the gene matches. The CDR3: CASSRRDRGKAGYTF. CDR3 sequence (DNA): TGTGCCAGCAGTCGAAGGGACAGGGGGAAGGCTGGCTACACCTTC.

The chain couples TRBV12-5 to TRBJ2-7, with 8 bases lining up with TRBD1. This CDR3 contains 16 residues. Germline CDR1 LGHNT, CDR2 FRNRAP. After removal of 0 bases from V and 5 bases from J, the junction contained 9 bases not matched to a gene. The CDR3 region has the DNA TGTGCTAGTGGTTTGGTAGGGTCAGGGGGCCCCCACGAGCAGTACTTC. As protein: CASGLVGSGGPHEQYF.